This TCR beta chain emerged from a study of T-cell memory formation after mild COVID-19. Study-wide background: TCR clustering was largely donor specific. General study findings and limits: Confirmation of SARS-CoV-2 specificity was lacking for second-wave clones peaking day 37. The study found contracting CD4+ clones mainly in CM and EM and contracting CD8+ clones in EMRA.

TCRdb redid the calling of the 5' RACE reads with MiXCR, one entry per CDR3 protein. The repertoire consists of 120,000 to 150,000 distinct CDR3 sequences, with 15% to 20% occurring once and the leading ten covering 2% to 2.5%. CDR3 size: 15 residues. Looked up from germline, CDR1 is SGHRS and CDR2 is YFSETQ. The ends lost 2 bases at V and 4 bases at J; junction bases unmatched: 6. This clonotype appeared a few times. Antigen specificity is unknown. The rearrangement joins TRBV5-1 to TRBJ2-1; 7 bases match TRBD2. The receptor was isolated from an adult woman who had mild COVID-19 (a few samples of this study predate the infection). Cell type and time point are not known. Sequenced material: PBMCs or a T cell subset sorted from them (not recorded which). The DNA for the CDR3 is TGCGCCAGCAGCTTAAGCGGGATTTCGTACAATGAGCAGTTCTTC. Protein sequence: CASSLSGISYNEQFF.